The 6 T cell receptor beta chains listed next were all sequenced from one sample in a study of response to subunit inactivated influenza vaccine listed by TCRdb under 2018. Library generation was performed with RT-PCR. Sequencing took place on an Illumina HiSeq 2500. TCRdb reprocessed the public reads (quality trimming at Q25 with fastp, clone calling with MiXCR) and kept in-frame beta chains. Each CDR3 protein appears once, grouped with its most common genes and DNA. The sample table holds around 200,000 distinct CDR3 sequences, of which about 9% were seen once. The ten biggest clones cover 9.5% to 13% of the sample. Specimen: non-naive T cells sorted from PBMCs, collected on the day of vaccination. Sample cell subset or site, as interpreted from the label and publication: memory T cell fraction. The receptors stem from a man aged 45 to 65 who received an inactivated influenza vaccine. Donor details come from another sample of the same person, matched by shared clones.

Only a few counts were recorded for this clonotype. V is TRBV11-2 and J is TRBJ2-7, with D perhaps being TRBD1 or TRBD2 (5 bases each). Germline V CDR1 and CDR2: SGHAT, FQNNGV. The CDR3 has 16 residues. The V end lost 2 bases, the J end lost 4 bases, and 18 bases lay between the germline ends. For the CDR3, the DNA is TGTGCCAGCAGCTTAAAGTGGGACCCCTCAATTTACGAGCAGTACTTC. Amino acids: CASSLKWDPSIYEQYF.

The chain couples TRBV20-1 to TRBJ2-7, with 9 bases fitting TRBD2. The CDR3 extends over 16 amino acids. The V gene end was trimmed by 6 bases and the J gene end by 5 bases; junction bases not matched to a gene: 17. Germline loops: CDR1 DFQATT, CDR2 SNEGSKA (reference sequence). CDR3 loop: CSAHAGWGLATHEQYF. The CDR3 DNA reads TGCAGTGCACACGCCGGGTGGGGACTAGCAACCCACGAGCAGTACTTC.

V is TRBV20-1 and J is TRBJ2-5; D may be TRBD1 (5 bases). The CDR3 spans 14 residues. V lost 0 bases to trimming and J lost 0 bases, with 8 bases between them. The germline V gene has CDR1 DFQATT and CDR2 SNEGSKA (reference sequence). CDR3 amino acids: CSARDPGYQETQYF. The CDR3 DNA follows: TGCAGTGCTAGAGACCCAGGGTACCAAGAGACCCAGTACTTC.

For the CDR3, the DNA is TGTGCCAGCAGTGGGGGACTAGCGCAGATTCTAGCCAAAAACATTCAGTACTTC. Translation gives CASSGGLAQILAKNIQYF. The chain joins TRBV6-1 to TRBJ2-4; 10 bases agree with TRBD2. CDR3 size: 18 residues. CDR1 is MNHNS and CDR2 is SASEGT in the germline V gene. J was trimmed by 0 bases and V by 4 bases; bases with no gene match: 9.

This clonotype was seen a few times. The chain combines TRBV12-3 or TRBV12-4 with TRBJ1-2, with D unresolved. The V end lost 5 bases, the J end lost 4 bases, and 8 bases lay between the germline ends. This CDR3 has 12 amino acids. The CDR3 nucleotides are TGTGCCAGCAGTCCAGAACGCTATGGCTACACCTTC. Protein product: CASSPERYGYTF.

This clonotype was seen a handful of times. Here the CDR3 reads CASSSRRGRGYNEQFF. For the CDR3, the DNA is TGTGCCAGCAGCTCCCGTAGGGGGCGCGGGTACAATGAGCAGTTCTTC. This sequence joins TRBV7-2 and TRBJ2-1; 7 bases are a match to TRBD1. The CDR3 spans 16 residues. Germline assignment: CDR1 SGHTA and CDR2 FQGNSA. The trim removed 4 bases at V and 4 bases at J, leaving 10 bases unmatched.